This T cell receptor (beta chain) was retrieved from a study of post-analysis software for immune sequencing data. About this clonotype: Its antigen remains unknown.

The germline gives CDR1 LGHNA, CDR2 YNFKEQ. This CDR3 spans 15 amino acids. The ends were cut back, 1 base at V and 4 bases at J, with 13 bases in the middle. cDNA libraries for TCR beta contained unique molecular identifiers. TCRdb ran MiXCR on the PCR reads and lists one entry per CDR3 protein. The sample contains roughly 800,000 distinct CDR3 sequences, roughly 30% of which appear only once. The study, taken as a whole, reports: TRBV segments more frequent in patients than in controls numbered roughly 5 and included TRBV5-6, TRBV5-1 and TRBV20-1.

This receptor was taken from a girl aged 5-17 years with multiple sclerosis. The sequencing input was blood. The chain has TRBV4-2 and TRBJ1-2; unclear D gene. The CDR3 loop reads CASSQGGAGFYGYTF. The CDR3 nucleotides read TGTGCCAGCAGCCAAGGGGGAGCAGGATTCTATGGCTACACCTTC.